Detailed here is one T cell receptor (beta chain). The data were taken from a study of PD-L1 blockade in urothelial cancer. Here immunoSEQ multiplex PCR was the method, and the copy in TCRdb shows in-frame clones only, minus some. The repertoire holds 50,000 to 65,000 clones, with 86% as singletons. Here the sequenced sample was PBMCs, taken around atezolizumab (anti-PD-L1) treatment. This receptor was identified in a man in his forties or fifties with urothelial cancer.

CDR3 DNA sequence: TGTGCCAGCAGTGGTTGGCGGAGCACAGATACGCAGTATTTT. Amino acids: CASSGWRSTDTQYF. The chain recombines TRBV2 with TRBJ2-3, with D unclear. Germline V gene data show CDR1 as SNHLY and CDR2 as FYNNEI. Deletions cut 4 bases from V and 0 bases from J, with 8 bases between. The CDR3 has 14 residues.